This passage covers 18 T cell receptor beta chains from one sample sequenced in a study of technical replicates of blood from a handful of donors. TCRdb's copy holds only in-frame clones and misses some; the assay was immunoSEQ multiplex PCR. The sample contains roughly 70,000 clones, roughly 97% of which appear only once. The material sequenced was T cells isolated from PBMCs. These receptors all stem from a human donor in good health.

This clone was found once. The rearrangement links TRBV7-8 to TRBJ2-2; 7 bases are shared with TRBD1. The CDR3 runs 15 residues. V trimming: 11 bases; J trimming: 1 base; junction bases outside the gene matches: 10. Germline CDR1 reads SGHVS; CDR2 reads FQNEAQ. The CDR3 loop is CAGIRPGGNTGELFF. The CDR3, as DNA: TGTGCCGGGATTCGACCAGGGGGGAACACCGGGGAGCTGTTTTTT.

The gene calls are TRBV5-1 and TRBJ2-3, with a weak D call TRBD2 (5 bases). Trimming pared 0 bases from V and 4 bases from J, leaving 15 bases between. The CDR3 sequence is 16 residues long. From germline, CDR1 is SGHRS and CDR2 YFSETQ. CDR3 sequence: CASSLASGSGADTQYF. The CDR3 nucleotides read TGCGCCAGCAGCTTGGCCTCGGGGAGTGGGGCAGATACGCAGTATTTT.

The chain carries TRBV29-1 and TRBJ2-1; 8 nucleotides match TRBD2. This CDR3 is built from 14 residues. Looked up from germline, CDR1 is SQVTM and CDR2 is ANQGSEA. The trim removed 7 bases at V and 6 bases at J, leaving 11 bases unmatched. The CDR3 is CSAGWSGRFNEQFF. In DNA form, the CDR3 reads TGCAGCGCTGGTTGGAGCGGGAGATTCAATGAGCAGTTCTTC.

CDR3 bases: TGTGCCAGCAGCCTAAACAGGGCGTTTGAGCAGTTCTTC. As protein: CASSLNRAFEQFF. The V call is TRBV13, the J call TRBJ2-1; D perhaps matches TRBD1 (6 bases). V shed 5 bases and J shed 9 bases, with 14 bases lying between them. The CDR3 extends over 13 amino acids. Germline V gene sequence: CDR1 PRHDT, CDR2 FYEKMQ (reference sequence).

The V call is TRBV7-3, the J call TRBJ2-7; 8 bases align to TRBD2. Trimming cost V 5 bases and J 7 bases; bases outside gene matches: 13. Germline CDR1 reads SGHTA; CDR2 reads FQGTGA. The length of the CDR3 is 15 residues. The CDR3 protein is CASSPREGGLNEQYF. CDR3 DNA: TGTGCCAGCAGCCCCCGGGAGGGCGGGCTAAATGAGCAGTACTTC.

CDR3 nucleotides: TGTGCCATCAGTGAGTCCGGGGTCACCGGGGAGCTGTTTTTT. Translation: CAISESGVTGELFF. V and J are TRBV10-3 and TRBJ2-2, with a tentative D call TRBD2 (5 bases). The CDR3 loop spans 14 amino acids. Germline assignment: CDR1 ENHRY and CDR2 SYGVKD. Trimming removed 0 bases from V and 4 bases from J, with 6 bases in between.

The chain is built from TRBV28 and TRBJ1-5, with TRBD1 matching over 8 bases. Trimming cost V 5 bases and J 4 bases; bases outside gene matches: 7. Per the germline V gene, CDR1 is MDHEN and CDR2 is SYDVKM. The CDR3 extends over 15 amino acids. The DNA of the CDR3 is TGTGCCAGCAGTCGTAATGGACAGGGAAATCAGCCCCAGCATTTT. This translates into CASSRNGQGNQPQHF. Full variable domain (rest looked up from reference TRBV28 and TRBJ1-5): DVKVTQSSRYLVKRTGEKVFLECVQDMDHENMFWYRQDPGLGLRLIYFSYDVKMKEKGDIPEGYSVSREKKERFSLILESASTNQTSMYLCASSRNGQGNQPQHFGDGTRLSIL.

The rearrangement links TRBV25-1 to TRBJ1-2, with D perhaps matching TRBD1 (6 bases). The CDR3 consists of 16 residues. Trimming left V 0 bases short and J 5 bases short, with 16 bases between. Per the germline V gene, CDR1 is MGHDK and CDR2 is SYGVNS. The CDR3 protein is CASSEYIGQHGYGYTF. The CDR3 DNA is TGTGCCAGCAGTGAATATATAGGACAGCACGGGTATGGCTACACCTTC.

This chain links TRBV9 with TRBJ2-1, with D perhaps matching TRBD2 (6 bases). The CDR3 totals 15 residues. V was clipped by 4 bases and J by 2 bases, with 13 bases between them. Germline V gene data show CDR1 as SGDLS and CDR2 as YYNGEE. CDR3 sequence: CASSQAGEAYNEQFF. The CDR3 coding sequence is TGTGCCAGCAGCCAAGCGGGTGAAGCCTACAATGAGCAGTTCTTC.

The chain uses TRBV10-3 and TRBJ1-1; 7 bases line up with TRBD1. The CDR3 has 17 residues. Germline loops: CDR1 ENHRY, CDR2 SYGVKD. Losses at the gene ends were 2 bases for V and 6 bases for J; bases not matched to a gene: 15. CDR3: CAISELVGTAKGAEAFF. Written as DNA, the CDR3 is TGTGCCATCAGTGAGCTTGTCGGGACAGCTAAGGGCGCTGAAGCTTTCTTT.

V usage is TRBV14 and J usage is TRBJ1-2; a weak D match, TRBD1 (5 bases). CDR1 is SGHDN and CDR2 is FVKESK in the germline V gene. This CDR3 region has 14 residues. With 4 bases removed from V and 8 bases from J, the gap between germline ends came to 17 bases. Here the CDR3 reads CASSLQDNRWGYTF. Written as DNA, the CDR3 is TGTGCCAGCAGCCTCCAGGACAACCGGTGGGGCTACACCTTC.

This chain uses TRBV30 with TRBJ1-3; 8 bases fit TRBD1. CDR3 size: 15 residues. CDR1 GTSNPN and CDR2 SVGIG come from the germline V gene (reference sequence). V shed 0 bases, J shed 4 bases, and the junction held 5 bases outside the gene matches. CDR3 in amino acids: CAWSVGQGKGNTIYF. The CDR3 DNA reads TGTGCCTGGAGTGTAGGACAGGGAAAAGGAAACACCATATATTTT.

The rearrangement links TRBV6-4 to TRBJ2-1; D not resolved. Trimming cost V 0 bases and J 9 bases, with 3 bases left between them. Germline CDR1 and CDR2: MRHNA and SNTAGT. This CDR3 region has 11 residues. CDR3: CASSDSSEQFF. Here the CDR3 DNA reads TGTGCCAGCAGTGACTCCAGTGAGCAGTTCTTC.

Concerning this clone: One end of the junction does not line up with germline, which may come from a read error. The chain links TRBV2 to TRBJ2-1, with TRBD1 as a possible D gene (6 bases). CDR3 size: 17 residues. Germline assignment: CDR1 SNHLY and CDR2 FYNNEI. DNA of the CDR3: TGTGCCAGTAGTGAAAGGGTCGCAGGGGAAAGGTACAATGAGCAGTTCTTC. Protein sequence: CASSERVAGERYNEQFF.

The chain couples TRBV4-1 to TRBJ2-7, with 9 nucleotides matching TRBD1. The ends lost 0 bases at V and 4 bases at J; junction bases unmatched: 4. The CDR3 spans 15 residues. The germline gives CDR1 MGHRA, CDR2 YSYEKL. The CDR3 is CASSQDWGTGYEQYF. CDR3 nucleotides: TGCGCCAGCAGCCAAGATTGGGGGACAGGGTACGAGCAGTACTTC.

The rearrangement links TRBV5-1 to TRBJ2-7; tentatively, D is TRBD1 (6 bases). The germline V gene encodes CDR1 SGHRS and CDR2 YFSETQ. The CDR3 consists of 14 residues. Trimming stripped 1 base from V and 3 bases from J, with 11 bases between. The CDR3 is CASSLPGQSYEQYF. Written as DNA, the CDR3 is TGCGCCAGCAGCTTGCCCGGACAGAGCTACGAGCAGTACTTC.

The CDR3 reads CASSAVAGETQYF. CDR3 nucleotide sequence: TGTGCCAGTAGTGCCGTAGCGGGAGAGACCCAGTACTTC. The gene calls are TRBV19 and TRBJ2-5, with 7 bases aligning to TRBD2. The CDR3 is 13 residues long. V was clipped by 5 bases and J by 4 bases; unmatched bases: 4. Germline values: CDR1 LNHDA, CDR2 SQIVND (reference sequence).

The chain combines TRBV9 with TRBJ2-7; 10 bases line up with TRBD2. The CDR3 is 16 amino acids. Germline V CDR1 and CDR2: SGDLS, YYNGEE. V shed 0 bases and J 0 bases; nucleotides not matched to a gene: 3. CDR3 in amino acids: CASSVDGLADSYEQYF. As DNA, the CDR3 is TGTGCCAGCAGCGTAGACGGACTAGCGGACTCCTACGAGCAGTACTTC. Full variable domain (rest looked up from reference TRBV9 and TRBJ2-7): DSGVTQTPKHLITATGQRVTLRCSPRSGDLSVYWYQQSLDQGLQFLIQYYNGEERAKGNILERFSAQQFPDLHSELNLSSLELGDSALYFCASSVDGLADSYEQYFGPGTRLTVT.